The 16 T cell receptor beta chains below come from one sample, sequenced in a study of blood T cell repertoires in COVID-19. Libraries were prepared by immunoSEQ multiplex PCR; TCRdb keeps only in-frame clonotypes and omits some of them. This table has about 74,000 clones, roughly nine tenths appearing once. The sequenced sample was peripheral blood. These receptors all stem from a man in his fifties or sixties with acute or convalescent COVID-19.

Here the CDR3 reads CASSPSRGELFF. As DNA, the CDR3 is TGTGCCAGCAGCCCCTCGCGCGGGGAGCTGTTTTTT. The chain uses TRBV12-3 or TRBV12-4 and TRBJ2-2; no reliable D call. The V end was cut by 6 bases, the J end by 7 bases, with 9 bases between. This CDR3 has 12 amino acids.

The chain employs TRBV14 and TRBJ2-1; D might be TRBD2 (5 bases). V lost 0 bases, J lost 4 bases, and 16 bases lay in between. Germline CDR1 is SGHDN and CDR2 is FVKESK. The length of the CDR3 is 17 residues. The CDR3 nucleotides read TGTGCCAGCAGCCAAGAGCCGTCGAGGGAGTTGTACAATGAGCAGTTCTTC. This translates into CASSQEPSRELYNEQFF.

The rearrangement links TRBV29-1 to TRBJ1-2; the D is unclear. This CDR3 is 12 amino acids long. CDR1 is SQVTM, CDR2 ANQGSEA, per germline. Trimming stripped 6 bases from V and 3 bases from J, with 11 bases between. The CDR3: CSVREGHYGYTF. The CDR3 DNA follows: TGCAGCGTGCGCGAGGGCCACTATGGCTACACCTTC.

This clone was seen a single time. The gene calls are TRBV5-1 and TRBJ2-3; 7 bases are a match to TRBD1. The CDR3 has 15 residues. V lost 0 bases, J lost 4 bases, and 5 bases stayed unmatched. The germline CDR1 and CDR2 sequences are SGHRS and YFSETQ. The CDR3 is CASSLEGASPDTQYF. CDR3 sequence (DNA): TGCGCCAGCAGCTTGGAGGGGGCCAGCCCAGATACGCAGTATTTT.

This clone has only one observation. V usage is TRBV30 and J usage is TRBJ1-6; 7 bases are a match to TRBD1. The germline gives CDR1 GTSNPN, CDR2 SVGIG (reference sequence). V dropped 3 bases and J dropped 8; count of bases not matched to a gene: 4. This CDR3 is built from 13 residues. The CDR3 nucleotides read TGTGCCTGGAGCAGACAGGGTGATTCACCCCTCCACTTT. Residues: CAWSRQGDSPLHF.

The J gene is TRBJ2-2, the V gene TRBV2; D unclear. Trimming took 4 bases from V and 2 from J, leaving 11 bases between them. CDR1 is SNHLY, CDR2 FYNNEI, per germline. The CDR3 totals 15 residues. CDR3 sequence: CASSADPFNTGELFF. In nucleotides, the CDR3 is TGTGCCAGCAGTGCAGATCCCTTTAACACCGGGGAGCTGTTTTTT.

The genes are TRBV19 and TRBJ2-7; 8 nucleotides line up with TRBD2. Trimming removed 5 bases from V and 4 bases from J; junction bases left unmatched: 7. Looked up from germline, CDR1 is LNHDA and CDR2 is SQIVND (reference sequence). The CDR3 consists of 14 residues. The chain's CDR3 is CASSPLGLVYEQYF. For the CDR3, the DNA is TGTGCCAGTAGTCCTCTGGGACTAGTATACGAGCAGTACTTC. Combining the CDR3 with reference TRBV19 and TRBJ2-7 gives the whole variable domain DGGITQSPKYLFRKEGQNVTLSCEQNLNHDAMYWYRQDPGQGLRLIYYSQIVNDFQKGDIAEGYSVSREKKESFPLTVTSAQKNPTAFYLCASSPLGLVYEQYFGPGTRLTVT.

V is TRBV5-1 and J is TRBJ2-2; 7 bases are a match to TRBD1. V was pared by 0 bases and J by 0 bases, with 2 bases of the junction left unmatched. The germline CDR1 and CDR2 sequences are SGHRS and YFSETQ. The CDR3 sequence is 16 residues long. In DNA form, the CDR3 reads TGCGCCAGCAGCTTGGGCAGGGGGACGAACACCGGGGAGCTGTTTTTT. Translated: CASSLGRGTNTGELFF.

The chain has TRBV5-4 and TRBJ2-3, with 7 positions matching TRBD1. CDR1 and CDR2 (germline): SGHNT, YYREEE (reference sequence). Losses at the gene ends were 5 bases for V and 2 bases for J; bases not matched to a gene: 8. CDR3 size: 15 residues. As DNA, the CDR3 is TGTGCCAGCAGTCAAGGGACAGCACCCACAGATACGCAGTATTTT. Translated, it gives CASSQGTAPTDTQYF.

CDR3 region: CSVVTQGANTEAFF. The DNA of the CDR3 is TGCAGCGTTGTCACACAGGGGGCTAACACTGAAGCTTTCTTT. V and J are TRBV29-1 and TRBJ1-1, with 9 bases matching TRBD1. V dropped 4 bases and J dropped 2; count of bases not matched to a gene: 5. Germline assignment: CDR1 SQVTM and CDR2 ANQGSEA. This CDR3 comprises 14 residues.

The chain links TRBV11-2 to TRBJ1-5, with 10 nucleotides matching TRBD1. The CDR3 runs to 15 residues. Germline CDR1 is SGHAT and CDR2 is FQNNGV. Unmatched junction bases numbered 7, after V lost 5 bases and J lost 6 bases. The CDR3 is CASSTGTGAGQPQHF. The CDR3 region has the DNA TGTGCCAGCAGCACTGGGACAGGGGCTGGTCAGCCCCAGCATTTT.

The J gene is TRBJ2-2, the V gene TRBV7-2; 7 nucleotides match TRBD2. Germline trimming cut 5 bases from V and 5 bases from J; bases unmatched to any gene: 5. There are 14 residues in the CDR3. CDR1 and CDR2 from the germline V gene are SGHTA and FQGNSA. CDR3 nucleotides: TGTGCCAGCAGCCGTAGCGGGTCTACCGGGGAGCTGTTTTTT. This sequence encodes CASSRSGSTGELFF.

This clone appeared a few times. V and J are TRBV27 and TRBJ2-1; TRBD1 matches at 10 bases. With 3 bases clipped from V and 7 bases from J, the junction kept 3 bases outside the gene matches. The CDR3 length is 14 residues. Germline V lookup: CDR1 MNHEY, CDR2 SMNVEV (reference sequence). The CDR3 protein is CASSLDRGLNEQFF. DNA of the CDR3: TGTGCCAGCAGTTTGGACAGGGGGTTGAATGAGCAGTTCTTC.

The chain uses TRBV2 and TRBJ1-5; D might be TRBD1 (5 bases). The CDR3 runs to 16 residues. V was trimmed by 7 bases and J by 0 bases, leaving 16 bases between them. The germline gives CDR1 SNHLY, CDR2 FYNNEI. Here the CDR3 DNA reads TGTGCCAGCACCACCTCGGACACCAATAGCAATCAGCCCCAGCATTTT. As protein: CASTTSDTNSNQPQHF.

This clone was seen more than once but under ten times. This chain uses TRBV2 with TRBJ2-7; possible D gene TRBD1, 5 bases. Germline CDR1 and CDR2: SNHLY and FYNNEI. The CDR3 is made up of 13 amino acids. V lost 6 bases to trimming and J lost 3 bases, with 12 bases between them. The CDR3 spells CASRGTGFYEQYF. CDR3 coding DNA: TGTGCCAGCAGGGGAACAGGATTCTACGAGCAGTACTTC.

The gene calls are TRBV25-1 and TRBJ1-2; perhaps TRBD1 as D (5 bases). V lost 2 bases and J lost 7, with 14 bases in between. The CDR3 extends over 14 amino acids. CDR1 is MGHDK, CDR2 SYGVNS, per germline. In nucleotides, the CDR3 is TGTGCCAGCAGTGAAAGGGGATATGTGAGTGGCTACACCTTC. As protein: CASSERGYVSGYTF.